This TCR beta chain was sequenced during a study of T cells of healthy individuals. This clonotype was observed many times. The CDR3 is 14 amino acids. From germline, CDR1 is SNHLY and CDR2 FYNNEI. Trimming removed 7 bases from V and 1 base from J; junction bases left unmatched: 5. TCRdb redid the calling of the 5' RACE reads with MiXCR, one entry per CDR3 protein. The sample contains 50,000 to 55,000 distinct CDR3 sequences, roughly 15% of which appear only once. The sequence derives from a human donor in good health. V gene TRBV2 combines with J gene TRBJ2-5, with 8 bases lining up with TRBD2. The CDR3 region has the DNA TGTGCCAGCACGGCTAGCGGGTTCCAAGAGACCCAGTACTTC. Translated, it gives CASTASGFQETQYF.